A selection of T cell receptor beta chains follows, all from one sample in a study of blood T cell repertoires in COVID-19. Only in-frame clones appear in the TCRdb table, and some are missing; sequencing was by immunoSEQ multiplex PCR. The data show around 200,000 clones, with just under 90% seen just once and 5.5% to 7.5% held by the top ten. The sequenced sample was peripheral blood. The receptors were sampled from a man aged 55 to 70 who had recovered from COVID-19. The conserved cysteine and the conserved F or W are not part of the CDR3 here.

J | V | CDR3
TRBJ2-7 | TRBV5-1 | ASSLTGGGSYEQY
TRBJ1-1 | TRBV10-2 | ASSHSQSNTEAF
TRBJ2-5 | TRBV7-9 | ASSLTLAGLETQY
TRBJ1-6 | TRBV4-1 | ASSYSSGSSYNSPLH
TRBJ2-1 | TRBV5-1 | ASSWRTGGYNEQF
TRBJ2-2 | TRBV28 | ASSFSHRRAGELF
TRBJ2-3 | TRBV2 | ASSEALARDTQY
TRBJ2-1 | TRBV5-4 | ASSLGGVFYNEQF
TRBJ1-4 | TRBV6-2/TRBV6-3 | ASSLQGTNEKLF
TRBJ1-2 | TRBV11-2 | ASSSQQGADGYT
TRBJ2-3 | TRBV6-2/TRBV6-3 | ASSYEGGRDTQY
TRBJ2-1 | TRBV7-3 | ASSLDSGGRGEQF
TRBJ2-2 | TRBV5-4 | ASSLGGGGELF
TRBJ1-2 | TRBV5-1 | ASSLDGDYGYT
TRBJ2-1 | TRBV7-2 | ASSLDGLAGNHEQF
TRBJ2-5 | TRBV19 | ASSIGGQEHQETQY
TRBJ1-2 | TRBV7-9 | ASSSTVIGYT
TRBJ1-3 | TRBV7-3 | ASSLSGSGNTIY
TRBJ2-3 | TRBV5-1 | ASRARTGQSDTQY
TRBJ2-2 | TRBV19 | ASSSLGAGELF
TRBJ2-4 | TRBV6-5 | ASSRLTSNKNIQY
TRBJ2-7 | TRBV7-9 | ASSSRQGLGAGYEQY
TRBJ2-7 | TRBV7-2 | ASSLTAGISSYEQY
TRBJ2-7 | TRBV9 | ASSLRQDLVAEQY
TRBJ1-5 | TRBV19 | ATSGSQGYNQPQH
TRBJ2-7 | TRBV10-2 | ASLSGRAHEQY
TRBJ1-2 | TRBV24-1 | ATSDLTGSGYT
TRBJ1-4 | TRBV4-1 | ASSQGTGNEKLF
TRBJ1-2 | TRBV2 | ASSAGTVTGGYT
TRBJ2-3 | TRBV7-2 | ASSLGTYTQY
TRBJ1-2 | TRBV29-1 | SASGGLEGYT
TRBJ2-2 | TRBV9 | ASSASTQNTGELF
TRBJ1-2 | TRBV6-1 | ASSEAGRSYGYT
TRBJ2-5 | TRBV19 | ASVSGTDQETQY
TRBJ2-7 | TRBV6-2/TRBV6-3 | ASSTRTGSIDEQY
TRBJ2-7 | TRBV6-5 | ATSLGTGSYEQY